A single sample is the source of the 7 T cell receptor beta chains below, sequenced in a study of T cells in Graves' hyperthyroidism and ophthalmopathy. RNA transcripts provided the source from which TCR beta CDR3 regions were amplified. The HTBI primer set was used in a first-round RT-PCR of the TCR CDR3. Using its own MiXCR run on the multiplex PCR reads, TCRdb lists one record per CDR3 protein. This sample has 200,000 to 250,000 distinct CDR3 sequences; approximately 17% occur once, and the top ten carry under 65%. Sequencing was done on a sample of blood. These receptors were obtained from a man aged 50 or older with Graves' hyperthyroidism.

CDR3 region: CASRDIGGYTF. CDR3 DNA: TGTGCCAGCAGGGATATTGGGGGCTACACCTTC. The rearrangement uses TRBV28 and TRBJ1-2; D gene uncertain. The V end lost 6 bases, the J end lost 8 bases, and 10 bases lay between the germline ends. CDR1 and CDR2 (germline): MDHEN, SYDVKM. The CDR3 length is 11 residues.

The rearrangement uses TRBV27 and TRBJ2-7; 10 nucleotides align to TRBD2. CDR1 is MNHEY, CDR2 SMNVEV, per germline (reference sequence). CDR3 size: 14 residues. V lost 3 bases and J lost 5; bases outside the gene matches: 4. Here the CDR3 DNA reads TGTGCCAGCAGTTTGCTAGCGGGAGATCACGAGCAGTACTTC. Translating gives CASSLLAGDHEQYF.

This clonotype was recorded a few times. V is TRBV3-1 and J is TRBJ1-4; TRBD1 is a possible D gene (5 bases). This CDR3 contains 13 residues. The V end was cut by 4 bases, the J end by 5 bases, with 8 bases between. CDR1 and CDR2 (germline): LGHDT, YNNKEL (reference sequence). The CDR3 here is CASSPTVNEKLFF. CDR3 sequence (DNA): TGTGCCAGCAGCCCGACAGTGAATGAAAAACTGTTTTTT.

This clonotype was seen only a few times. This chain connects TRBV3-1 to TRBJ1-3; a weak D match, TRBD1 (6 bases). Trimming left V 4 bases short and J 0 bases short, with 10 bases between. Germline loops: CDR1 LGHDT, CDR2 YNNKEL (reference sequence). The CDR3 has 15 residues. DNA of the CDR3: TGTGCCAGCAGCCTAGGACAGTACTCTGGAAACACCATATATTTT. Its protein is CASSLGQYSGNTIYF.

This clonotype was seen ten or more times. This sequence joins TRBV11-2 and TRBJ2-7, with unresolved D. The CDR3 contains 14 residues. Germline V gene lookup returns CDR1 SGHAT and CDR2 FQNNGV. Trimming took 4 bases from V and 5 from J, leaving 15 bases between them. CDR3 in DNA: TGTGCCAGCAGCTATAGAGGTCGGAAAGACGAGCAGTACTTC. Protein product: CASSYRGRKDEQYF.

This clonotype showed up many times. The chain links TRBV12-5 to TRBJ2-7; D is unclear. V was shortened by 6 bases and J by 2 bases, with 11 bases between the two germline ends. Germline V gene sequence: CDR1 LGHNT, CDR2 FRNRAP. This CDR3 contains 13 residues. The CDR3 reads CASGPGGTYEQYF. The DNA for the CDR3 is TGTGCTAGTGGCCCCGGTGGGACCTACGAGCAGTACTTC.

This clonotype was seen a handful of times. This chain joins TRBV30 and TRBJ2-5; D remains ambiguous. The V gene's germline CDR1 is GTSNPN and CDR2 SVGIG (reference sequence). Deletions cut 0 bases from V and 5 bases from J, with 10 bases between. This CDR3 has 13 residues. The CDR3 nucleotides are TGTGCCTGGAGTGTAAAGCTCTTGGAGACCCAGTACTTC. Translating gives CAWSVKLLETQYF.